The entry that follows covers one T cell receptor beta chain sequence. Its specificity is not known. The data were produced by immunoSEQ multiplex PCR, yet TCRdb's version contains in-frame clones alone and is incomplete. This table holds tens of thousands of clones, 90% found once. The entry originates in a study of multiple sclerosis patients with progressive multifocal leukoencephalopathy. Noted time point: more than ten months of natalizumab therapy. Study-wide results and limits: In most PML patients, TRB repertoires appeared less diverse by entropy.

V dropped 6 bases and J dropped 2; count of bases not matched to a gene: 3. The germline V gene has CDR1 LGHNA and CDR2 YSLEER. The CDR3 spans 14 residues. Sequencing was performed on PBMCs, taken from a patient treated with natalizumab. The rearrangement uses TRBV4-3 and TRBJ2-2; 7 bases are a match to TRBD1. The source is a human donor with multiple sclerosis. CDR3 residues: CASRGTANTGELFF. The DNA of the CDR3 is TGCGCCAGCAGGGGGACAGCCAACACCGGGGAGCTGTTTTTT.